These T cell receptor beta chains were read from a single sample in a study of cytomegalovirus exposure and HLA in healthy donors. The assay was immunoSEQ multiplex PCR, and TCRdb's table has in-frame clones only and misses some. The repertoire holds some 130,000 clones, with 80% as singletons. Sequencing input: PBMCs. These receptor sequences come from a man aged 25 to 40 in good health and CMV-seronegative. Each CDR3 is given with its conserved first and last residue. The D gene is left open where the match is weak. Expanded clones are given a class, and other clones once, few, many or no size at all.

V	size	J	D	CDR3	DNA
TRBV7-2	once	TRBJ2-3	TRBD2	CASSLSGLAGGPTDTQYF	TGTGCCAGCAGCCTCTCGGGACTAGCGGGAGGGCCGACAGATACGCAGTATTTT
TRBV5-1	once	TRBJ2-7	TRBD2	CASSLATSGRTYEQYF	TGCGCCAGCAGCTTGGCCACTAGCGGGAGGACCTACGAGCAGTACTTC
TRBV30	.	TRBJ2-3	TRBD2	CAWNILAGATDTQYF	TGTGCCTGGAATATTCTAGCGGGGGCCACAGATACGCAGTATTTT
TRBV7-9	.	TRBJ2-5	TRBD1	CASSSRQGRETQYF	TGTGCCAGCAGCTCGAGACAGGGGAGAGAGACCCAGTACTTC
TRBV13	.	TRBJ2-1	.	CASSLGLSDEQFF	TGTGCCAGCAGCTTAGGACTGAGCGATGAGCAGTTCTTC
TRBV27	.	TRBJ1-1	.	CASSLQQSTEAFF	TGTGCCAGCAGTTTACAACAGTCTACTGAAGCTTTCTTT
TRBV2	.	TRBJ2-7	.	CASSNRYDSVSYEQYF	TGTGCCAGCAGTAATCGCTACGACTCGGTCTCCTACGAGCAGTACTTC
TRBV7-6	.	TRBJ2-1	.	CASSLAADNEQFF	TGTGCCAGCAGCTTAGCGGCAGACAATGAGCAGTTCTTC
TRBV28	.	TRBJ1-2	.	CAGGGFRGGYTF	TGTGCCGGGGGGGGATTTAGGGGCGGCTACACCTTC
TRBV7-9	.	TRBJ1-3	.	CASSLTAGNTIYF	TGTGCCAGCAGCTTAACAGCTGGAAACACCATATATTTT
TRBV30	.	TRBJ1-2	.	CAWSFVGGSLYGYTF	TGTGCCTGGAGTTTTGTGGGAGGGAGCCTCTATGGCTACACCTTC
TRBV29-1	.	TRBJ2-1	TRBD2	CSVQTGTSGNAQFF	TGCAGCGTTCAAACCGGGACTAGCGGGAATGCGCAGTTCTTC
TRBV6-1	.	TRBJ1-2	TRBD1	CASRQGVTINYGYPF	TGTGCCAGTCGACAGGGGGTGACAATAAACTATGGCTACCCCTTC
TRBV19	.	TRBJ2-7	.	CATRTVSASHYEQYF	TGTGCCACCCGGACAGTTTCGGCTAGCCATTACGAGCAGTACTTC
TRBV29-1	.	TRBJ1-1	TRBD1	CSVLGQVKGADEAFF	TGCAGCGTCCTGGGACAGGTAAAAGGGGCAGATGAAGCTTTCTTT
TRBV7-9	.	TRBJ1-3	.	CASSLAQLPGNTIYF	TGTGCCAGCAGCTTAGCACAGCTTCCTGGAAACACCATATATTTT
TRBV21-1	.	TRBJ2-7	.	CASSKAQSRGDEQYF	TGTGCCAGCAGCAAAGCGCAAAGCAGGGGCGATGAGCAGTACTTC